Listed here are 10 T cell receptor beta chains from one sample, sequenced in a study of T-cell reconstitution after alpha-beta-depleted transplantation in children. Unique molecular identifiers were incorporated during preparation of the TCRbeta library. TCRdb re-derived calls from the PCR reads in MiXCR, one entry per CDR3 protein. The repertoire includes 500,000 or so distinct CDR3 sequences, approximately 10% of them detected once, and 13% to 15% sits in the top ten. The sequences come from PBMCs, mostly from graft donor cells, collected 180 days after TCRalphabeta/CD19-depleted stem cell transplant. The receptor set was obtained from a female patient aged 2 to 10 who had a stem cell transplant for aplastic anemia, so the T cells may come from the graft donor.

Only a few counts were recorded for this clonotype. The junction shows a germline mismatch at one end, possibly a read error. The chain links TRBV7-8 to TRBJ2-3; no clear D gene. The CDR3 is 16 residues long. Germline CDR1 reads SGHVS; CDR2 reads FQNEAQ. CDR3 in DNA: TGTGCCAGCAGTTTAGTTTTTGGCGGCGGTTTTGATACGCAGTATTTT. Its protein product is CASSLVFGGGFDTQYF.

This clonotype has a single count. The chain has TRBV6-2 or TRBV6-3 and TRBJ2-3, with D perhaps TRBD2 (5 bases). V lost 6 bases to trimming and J lost 10 bases, with 14 bases between them. CDR1 is MNHEY, CDR2 SVGEGT, per germline. This CDR3 is 12 amino acids long. The CDR3 coding sequence is TGTGCCAGCAGACAAGCCGGGGATCCGCAGTATTTT. It translates to CASRQAGDPQYF.

There are a few counts of this clonotype. The chain couples TRBV20-1 to TRBJ2-1, with 11 bases aligning to TRBD2. Trimming cost V 4 bases and J 3 bases; bases outside gene matches: 5. The CDR3 has 15 residues. Germline CDR1 is DFQATT and CDR2 is SNEGSKA (reference sequence). The CDR3 DNA reads as TGCAGTGCTATCAAACTAGCGGGAGACTACAATGAGCAGTTCTTC. Protein product: CSAIKLAGDYNEQFF.

This clonotype was counted only a few times. The rearrangement joins TRBV5-5 to TRBJ1-5; the D is unclear. The V gene's germline CDR1 is SGHKS and CDR2 YYEKEE (reference sequence). The CDR3 spans 15 residues. Trimming cost V 4 bases and J 0 bases, with 11 bases left between them. The CDR3 DNA reads as TGTGCCAGCAGCCCCAAGGAATATAGCAATCAGCCCCAGCATTTT. It yields the protein CASSPKEYSNQPQHF. Together with reference TRBV5-5 and TRBJ1-5, the CDR3 gives the full variable domain: DAGVTQSPTHLIKTRGQQVTLRCSPISGHKSVSWYQQVLGQGPQFIFQYYEKEERGRGNFPDRFSARQFPNYSSELNVNALLLGDSALYLCASSPKEYSNQPQHFGDGTRLSIL.

This clonotype was counted only a few times. This chain joins TRBV3-1 and TRBJ2-1; the match to TRBD2 covers 12 bases. The CDR3 contains 15 residues. Germline V gene data show CDR1 as LGHDT and CDR2 as YNNKEL (reference sequence). J was trimmed by 11 bases and V by 4 bases; bases with no gene match: 9. This CDR3 is CASSLGLAGRQQQFF. CDR3 coding DNA: TGTGCCAGCAGCCTCGGACTAGCGGGACGCCAACAGCAGTTCTTC.

There are a few counts of this clonotype. The chain recombines TRBV28 with TRBJ2-5; D remains ambiguous. The germline V gene encodes CDR1 MDHEN and CDR2 SYDVKM. The CDR3 has 12 amino acids. V dropped 6 bases and J dropped 1 base, with 6 bases sitting between them. The CDR3 region is CASRISQETQYF. The DNA of the CDR3 is TGTGCCAGCAGGATCAGCCAAGAGACCCAGTACTTC.

This clonotype was seen many times. The J gene is TRBJ2-5, the V gene TRBV28; 8 nucleotides match TRBD1. This CDR3 is built from 16 residues. Germline V CDR1 and CDR2: MDHEN, SYDVKM. The J segment lost 0 bases and the V segment lost 5 bases, leaving 8 bases of the junction unmatched. The CDR3 here is CASSRTGRLNQETQYF. The CDR3 bases are TGTGCCAGCAGTCGGACAGGGAGGTTGAACCAAGAGACCCAGTACTTC.

A few counts support this clonotype. The rearrangement uses TRBV27 and TRBJ2-1; 8 bases are shared with TRBD1. The V segment lost 6 bases and the J segment 7 bases; nucleotides outside the gene matches: 8. Germline V gene sequence: CDR1 MNHEY, CDR2 SMNVEV (reference sequence). The CDR3 sequence is 14 residues long. The CDR3 DNA follows: TGTGCCAGCAGCGCGGACAGGGTTACAAATGAGCAGTTCTTC. Amino acid sequence: CASSADRVTNEQFF.

Only a few counts were recorded for this clonotype. V is TRBV6-5 and J is TRBJ1-5, with 7 bases fitting TRBD1. The V and J ends lost 6 bases and 6 bases, in that order; junction bases with no gene match: 8. Germline V gene data show CDR1 as MNHEY and CDR2 as SVGAGI. CDR3 length: 14 residues. DNA for the CDR3: TGTGCCAGCAGGGTTGACAGGGAACGTCAGCCCCAGCATTTT. The encoded protein is CASRVDRERQPQHF.

This clonotype has a handful of counts. The chain employs TRBV19 and TRBJ2-1; D not certain. Germline CDR1 is LNHDA and CDR2 is SQIVND (reference sequence). The CDR3 length is 15 residues. The CDR3 DNA reads as TGTGCTTGTTCGGATAGGCCGAGCTCCTACAATGAGCAGTTCTTC. Amino acid sequence: CACSDRPSSYNEQFF.